Listed here are 6 T cell receptor beta chains from one sample, sequenced in a study of shared clonotypes between healthy human individuals. This table comes from immunoSEQ multiplex PCR, and its TCRdb copy is limited to in-frame clones, with some not included. The sample gives 490,000 or so clones, approximately 80% of which show up once; around 13% is in the top ten. The sequenced material came from PBMCs. Source of these receptors: a woman between 40 and 55 years old in good health. Some clones in this sample may be carry-over from other donors' samples.

The chain recombines TRBV28 with TRBJ1-5; no clear D. The V gene's germline CDR1 is MDHEN and CDR2 SYDVKM. The CDR3 has 13 amino acids. V was clipped by 6 bases and J by 6 bases, with 12 bases between them. DNA of the CDR3: TGTGCCAGCAGAGAAGGTCTCTTTCAGCCCCAGCATTTT. Translation: CASREGLFQPQHF.

This clone came up once. The CDR3 here is CASTLGGTGELFF. The CDR3 DNA reads as TGTGCCAGTACCCTAGGTGGCACCGGGGAGCTGTTTTTT. J is TRBJ2-2 and V is TRBV19; D uncertain. Germline V gives CDR1 LNHDA, CDR2 SQIVND (reference sequence). V was clipped by 7 bases and J by 4 bases, with 10 bases between them. CDR3 size: 13 residues.

The chain links TRBV27 to TRBJ1-2; 7 nucleotides agree with TRBD1. Germline CDR1 MNHEY, CDR2 SMNVEV (reference sequence). The CDR3 contains 13 residues. V lost 5 bases, J lost 5 bases, and 5 bases stayed unmatched. CDR3 in amino acids: CASSLDREYGYTF. Here the CDR3 DNA reads TGTGCCAGCAGTCTCGACAGGGAATATGGCTACACCTTC.

Turning to this clone: An end of the junction does not agree with germline; a read error may underlie this. The chain is built from TRBV18 and TRBJ1-4; D may be TRBD1 (6 bases). The CDR3 is 14 amino acids. Germline V gives CDR1 KGHSH, CDR2 LQKENI. The CDR3 reads CASSPQGNSEKLFF. The CDR3, as DNA: TGTGCCAGCTCGCCACAGGGTAATAGTGAAAAACTGTTTTTT.

This clone was recorded many times. The rearrangement joins TRBV30 to TRBJ2-5; D is possibly TRBD1 or TRBD2 (6 bases each). Trimming removed 3 bases at V and 3 bases at J, with 11 bases between. The CDR3 runs to 13 residues. Germline lookup yields CDR1 GTSNPN and CDR2 SVGIG (reference sequence). The DNA for the CDR3 is TGTGCCTGGAGCGGGGGCAGGGAAGAGACCCAGTACTTC. This translates into CAWSGGREETQYF.

This chain connects TRBV9 to TRBJ2-5, with 7 positions matching TRBD2. This CDR3 has 15 residues. V was pared by 0 bases and J by 5 bases, with 7 bases of the junction left unmatched. Germline-derived CDR1 and CDR2 are SGDLS and YYNGEE. The CDR3 coding sequence is TGTGCCAGCAGCGTAGGGGACTACCAGGGTGAGACCCAGTACTTC. Its protein product is CASSVGDYQGETQYF.